This is a list of T cell receptor beta chains from one sample in a study of shared clonotypes between healthy human individuals. Libraries were prepared by immunoSEQ multiplex PCR; TCRdb keeps only in-frame clonotypes and omits some of them. The table shows 1.5 million to 2.5 million clones, with about 95% occurring only once. Sequenced input: naive CD8+ T cells sorted from blood. The receptors were sampled from a young man in good health. The CDR3 runs from the conserved cysteine through the conserved F or W. D genes are given only for firm matches. The size entry is marked missing in some rows and otherwise reads once, few, many or a size class.

j_call | d_call | v_call | clone_size | cdr3_nt | cdr3_aa
TRBJ2-1 | TRBD2 | TRBV7-8 | once | TGTGCCAGCAGCCGAGGACTAGCGGGAGGGCCTAGCTCCTACAATGAGCAGTTCTTC | CASSRGLAGGPSSYNEQFF
TRBJ1-1 | - | TRBV4-1 | once | TGCGCCAGCAGCCAAGTGCGGGCCACTGAAGCTTTCTTT | CASSQVRATEAFF
TRBJ2-3 | - | TRBV6-5 | once | TGTGCCAGCAGTTACTCCGCAGGGGCAGATACGCAGTATTTT | CASSYSAGADTQYF
TRBJ1-1 | - | TRBV10-1 | - | TGCGCCAGCAGTGAGTCGGCTGAGTGGCAGGACCCGAACACTGAAGCTTTCTTT | CASSESAEWQDPNTEAFF
TRBJ1-4 | - | TRBV6-1 | - | TGTGCCAGCAGGGCCTGGGACCCGAATGAAAAACTGTTTTTT | CASRAWDPNEKLFF
TRBJ2-7 | TRBD1 | TRBV7-9 | - | TGTGCCAGCAGCCAGACAGGGCAGGAGTACGAGCAGTACTTC | CASSQTGQEYEQYF
TRBJ2-7 | - | TRBV7-9 | - | TGTGCCAGCAGCTCCCTCCGGGATCCCATCTCCTACGAGCAGTACTTC | CASSSLRDPISYEQYF
TRBJ1-2 | TRBD1 | TRBV7-9 | - | TGTGCCAGCAGCTCCTTATCGGGACAGGGGCCTTTTGGCTACACCTTC | CASSSLSGQGPFGYTF
TRBJ2-3 | - | TRBV5-6 | - | TGTGCCAGCCTGCCGTGGGGGTGGAGCACAGATACGCAGTATTTT | CASLPWGWSTDTQYF
TRBJ2-1 | TRBD1 | TRBV6-1 | - | TGTGCCAGCAGGGGGACAGGGGGGTTCTTC | CASRGTGGFF
TRBJ2-1 | - | TRBV11-2 | - | TGTGCCAGCAGCATCTCCTACAATGAGCAGTTCTTC | CASSISYNEQFF
TRBJ2-7 | - | TRBV6-5 | - | TGTGCCAGCAGCCCCTTTAGCGGTCGCTCCTACGAGCAGTACTTC | CASSPFSGRSYEQYF
TRBJ2-1 | TRBD2 | TRBV5-6 | - | TGTGCCAGCAGCTGGCCGACTAGCGGGGGATCTTACGAGCAGTTCTTC | CASSWPTSGGSYEQFF
TRBJ1-1 | - | TRBV6-5 | - | TGTGCCAGCAGCCCCGAGGGGGTCAACACTGAAGCTTTCTTT | CASSPEGVNTEAFF
TRBJ1-1 | TRBD1 | TRBV9 | - | TGTGCCAGCAGCGTAGGGACAGGGTGGGGGAACACTGAAGCTTTCTTT | CASSVGTGWGNTEAFF
TRBJ2-3 | TRBD2 | TRBV18 | once | TGTGCCAGCTCACCTCCGGCGGGAGGGACGGATACGCAGTATTTT | CASSPPAGGTDTQYF
TRBJ2-1 | - | TRBV6-1 | - | TGTGCCAGCAGTCGACTATGGGGTGAGCAGTTCTTC | CASSRLWGEQFF
TRBJ2-7 | TRBD2 | TRBV11-2 | - | TGTGCCAGCAGCTTTGGGAAACTAGCGGGATCCTACGAGCAGTACTTC | CASSFGKLAGSYEQYF
TRBJ2-2 | - | TRBV5-6 | - | TGTGCCAGCAGCCGGTTGGGGGCCGGCACCGGGGAGCTGTTTTTT | CASSRLGAGTGELFF
TRBJ2-1 | - | TRBV7-8 | - | TGTGCCAGCAGCTTACTGACCGTAGCGACAACATACAATGAGCAGTTCTTC | CASSLLTVATTYNEQFF
TRBJ1-1 | - | TRBV19 | - | TGTGCCAGTAGTTTTCTGAACACTGAAGCTTTCTTT | CASSFLNTEAFF
TRBJ2-3 | - | TRBV6-5 | few | TGTGCCAGCAGTTACTCTGAGGGGACAGATACGCAGTATTTT | CASSYSEGTDTQYF
TRBJ2-5 | TRBD2 | TRBV7-9 | - | TGTGCCAGCAGCGTGGGACTAGCGGGGGGAACGTACCAAGAGACCCAGTACTTC | CASSVGLAGGTYQETQYF
TRBJ2-7 | - | TRBV19 | once | TGTGCCAGTAGTCTGGGGGCCACCTACGAGCAGTACTTC | CASSLGATYEQYF
TRBJ2-5 | - | TRBV6-6 | - | TGTGCCAGCAGCCTAGGGCGAGTAACAGAGACCCAGTACTTC | CASSLGRVTETQYF
TRBJ2-7 | TRBD1 | TRBV2 | - | TGTGCCAGCAGTGTTACCGACAGGGTCTCCTACGAGCAGTACTTC | CASSVTDRVSYEQYF
TRBJ1-1 | - | TRBV4-1 | - | TGCGCCAGCAGCCAAGTTTTGATGAACACTGAAGCTTTCTTT | CASSQVLMNTEAFF
TRBJ2-5 | TRBD1 | TRBV27 | - | TGTGCCAGCAGTCCGGACAGGGGTAGAGAGACCCAGTACTTC | CASSPDRGRETQYF
TRBJ2-1 | - | TRBV9 | - | TGTGCCAGCAGCCCGACCCGGGACTCCCCCTACAATGAGCAGTTCTTC | CASSPTRDSPYNEQFF
TRBJ1-5 | - | TRBV10-3 | - | TGTGCCATCAGTGAAGGCGGAGGGGATCAGCCCCAGCATTTT | CAISEGGGDQPQHF
TRBJ2-7 | - | TRBV27 | - | TGTGCCAGCAGCGCGACCGGGAAGTCCTACGAGCAGTACTTC | CASSATGKSYEQYF
TRBJ1-1 | - | TRBV29-1 | - | TGCAGCGTTGCCCCGGGAGGGCGAACTGAAGCTTTCTTT | CSVAPGGRTEAFF
TRBJ1-6 | - | TRBV27 | - | TGTGCCAGCAGTTTGGGGGGCTCCTATAATTCACCCCTCCACTTT | CASSLGGSYNSPLHF
TRBJ1-2 | TRBD1 | TRBV28 | - | TGTGCCAGCAGTTTAAAGCCCTCTGAGGGGGCGCGTGGCTACACCTTC | CASSLKPSEGARGYTF
TRBJ1-1 | - | TRBV30 | - | TGTGCCTGCTTCAGGGTTCAAGGTGAAGCTTTCTTT | CACFRVQGEAFF
TRBJ2-5 | TRBD2 | TRBV2 | - | TGTGCCAGCAGTGATTTGTCCGGGGGGGCCGGGGAGACCCAGTACTTC | CASSDLSGGAGETQYF
TRBJ2-5 | - | TRBV7-8 | - | TGTGCCAGCAGCTTAGTCGGGTTTATAGTCGACCTCACATCTCAAGAGACCCAGTACTTC | CASSLVGFIVDLTSQETQYF
TRBJ1-5 | - | TRBV28 | - | TGTGCCAGCACCACCGTGGGAATCAATCAGCCCCAGCATTTT | CASTTVGINQPQHF
TRBJ2-7 | - | TRBV7-6 | - | TGTGCCAGCAGTTCCTTCACAGGATCCTACGAGCAGTACTTC | CASSSFTGSYEQYF
TRBJ2-7 | - | TRBV7-9 | - | TGTGCCAGCAGTACATCGTGGGAGGGGGCGATTTTTGGTTACGAGCAGTACTTC | CASSTSWEGAIFGYEQYF
TRBJ1-5 | - | TRBV28 | once | TGTGCCAGCAGTTTATCTCCACCAGGGGAGAATCAGCCCCAGCATTTT | CASSLSPPGENQPQHF
TRBJ2-3 | TRBD1 | TRBV5-1 | - | TGCGCCAGCAGCTTTGTACAGGGGGCAGGGGATACGCAGTATTTT | CASSFVQGAGDTQYF
TRBJ2-7 | - | TRBV28 | - | TGTGCCAGCAGTTCACCCCTCGAGGTCGCCTACGAGCAGTACTTC | CASSSPLEVAYEQYF
TRBJ2-1 | - | TRBV7-6 | - | TGTGCCAGCAGCCTACTCGACAATGAGCAGTTCTTC | CASSLLDNEQFF
TRBJ1-1 | - | TRBV7-7 | - | TGTGCTAGCAGCTTAGCGCTTAACACTGAAGCTTTCTTT | CASSLALNTEAFF
TRBJ1-2 | - | TRBV9 | - | TGTGCCAGCAGCGGAACAGGGAGGGGGATCGACTATGGCTACACCTTC | CASSGTGRGIDYGYTF
TRBJ2-5 | TRBD2 | TRBV6-5 | once | TGTGCCAGCAGTTCTAGCGGGAATTCACGGGAGACCCAGTACTTC | CASSSSGNSRETQYF
TRBJ2-2 | - | TRBV27 | - | TGTGCCAGCAGTTTACTCGACAGGACGAACACCGGGGAGCTGTTTTTT | CASSLLDRTNTGELFF
TRBJ2-7 | - | TRBV29-1 | - | TGCAGCGTTGAACGAGCCGGGACTCAGAGCTCCTACGAGCAGTACTTC | CSVERAGTQSSYEQYF
TRBJ2-2 | - | TRBV13 | - | TGTGCCAGCAGCTTACAGGGTTGGACCGGGGAGCTGTTTTTT | CASSLQGWTGELFF
TRBJ2-6 | - | TRBV5-4 | - | TGTGCCAGCAGCTCCACAGCGTCCACTGGGGCCAACGTCCTGACTTTC | CASSSTASTGANVLTF
TRBJ2-7 | - | TRBV25-1 | - | TGTGCCAGCAGCGATATACGGGAGATCGACGAGCAGTACTTC | CASSDIREIDEQYF
TRBJ2-1 | - | TRBV5-1 | - | TGCGCCAGCAGCTTGGTCGCCGGGAACAATGAGCAGTTCTTC | CASSLVAGNNEQFF